This is a list of T cell receptor beta chains from one sample in a study of CD8+ T cells in alopecia areata. Assay: immunoSEQ multiplex PCR; the TCRdb copy retains only in-frame clones and omits some. The sample has 100,000 to 150,000 clones, approximately 49% seen once. Sequenced here: CD8+ T cells sorted from blood, sampled at week 0. Receptors originate from a human donor with alopecia areata. Both conserved end residues are part of each CDR3. D genes are given only for firm matches. The size entry is marked missing in some rows and otherwise reads once, few, many or a size class.

NA	TRBV29-1	TRBJ2-3	TRBD1	TGCAGCGTCGTGCTCGGGACAGGGAGCACAGATACGCAGTATTTT	CSVVLGTGSTDTQYF
NA	TRBV13	TRBJ2-1	NA	TGTGCCAGCAGCCGCTACAATGAGCAGTTCTTC	CASSRYNEQFF
NA	TRBV29-1	TRBJ1-1	NA	TGCAGCGTTGAGGGCCTGAACACTGAAGCTTTCTTT	CSVEGLNTEAFF
NA	TRBV19	TRBJ1-5	NA	TGTGCCAGTAGTATACGGGACAGCAATCAGCCCCAGCATTTT	CASSIRDSNQPQHF
few	TRBV30	TRBJ1-2	NA	TGTGCCTGGAGTGTAGACAACTTCTATGGCTACACCTTC	CAWSVDNFYGYTF
NA	TRBV9	TRBJ1-1	TRBD1	TGTGCCAGCAGCTACTCCGGGACAGAGAACACTGAAGCTTTCTTT	CASSYSGTENTEAFF
few	TRBV6-5	TRBJ2-7	TRBD2	TGTGCCAGCAGACCCGGCGGGAGCTCCTACGAGCAGTACTTC	CASRPGGSSYEQYF
few	TRBV7-9	TRBJ2-7	NA	TGTGCCAGCAGCCAAGATCACGGGACGGGCTCCTACGAGCAGTACTTC	CASSQDHGTGSYEQYF
medium-sized	TRBV27	TRBJ1-2	NA	TGTGCCAGCAGTTTAAGCGGCGGCTATGGCTACACCTTC	CASSLSGGYGYTF
NA	TRBV15	TRBJ1-5	NA	TGTGCCACCAGCAGAGATCACGGTCAGCCCCAGCATTTT	CATSRDHGQPQHF
NA	TRBV27	TRBJ1-1	NA	TGTGCCAGCAGTTTATCACAACACACTGAAGCTTTCTTT	CASSLSQHTEAFF
NA	TRBV19	TRBJ2-5	TRBD1	TGTGCCAGTAGTATTGGGACAGACCAAGAGACCCAGTACTTC	CASSIGTDQETQYF
NA	TRBV5-6	TRBJ1-1	NA	TGTGCCAGCAGCCCAGGCGACACTGAAGCTTTCTTT	CASSPGDTEAFF
few	TRBV7-9	TRBJ2-2	NA	TGTGCCAGCAGCGAAAGCCAGGGGCGCCACGGGGAGCTGTTTTTT	CASSESQGRHGELFF
NA	TRBV15	TRBJ2-1	NA	TGTGCCACCAGCAGAGATCGTCGATCGGGCAATGAGCAGTTCTTC	CATSRDRRSGNEQFF
once	TRBV6-5	TRBJ1-6	NA	TGTGCCAGCAGTGACGGGGGGGCTGATTCACCCCTCCACTTT	CASSDGGADSPLHF
NA	TRBV29-1	TRBJ2-1	TRBD2	TGCAGCGTAGCCGGGACTAGCGGGGGAAATGAGCAGTTCTTC	CSVAGTSGGNEQFF
NA	TRBV13	TRBJ2-5	TRBD1	TGTGCCAGCACCTCCAGGGGACAGTTTGACCAAGAGACCCAGTACTTC	CASTSRGQFDQETQYF
NA	TRBV2	TRBJ2-7	NA	TGTGCCAGCAGTGAAGCCCGGATAAACTACGAGCAGTACTTC	CASSEARINYEQYF
few	TRBV6-5	TRBJ1-1	NA	TGTGCCAGCAGTTCGGGGGGCGAGAACACTGAAGCTTTCTTT	CASSSGGENTEAFF
NA	TRBV7-8	TRBJ2-7	TRBD2	TGTGCCAGCAGCTCGGTCCGGGGGGAAGGTTTTTACGAGCAGTACTTC	CASSSVRGEGFYEQYF
NA	TRBV7-7	TRBJ2-5	NA	TGTGCTAGCAGCCGAACAGGGAGAGGGACCCAGTACTTC	CASSRTGRGTQYF
NA	TRBV29-1	TRBJ2-2	NA	TGCAGCATCCACCGTCGGCCCAACGATACCGGGGAGCTGTTTTTT	CSIHRRPNDTGELFF
NA	TRBV4-3	TRBJ1-5	NA	TGCGCCAGCAGCCAAGATATAGGTCAGCCCCAGCATTTT	CASSQDIGQPQHF
once	TRBV5-6	TRBJ1-2	NA	TGTGCCAGCAGCTTGGGGGCAGACTATGGCTACACCTTC	CASSLGADYGYTF
NA	TRBV27	TRBJ2-7	TRBD1	TGTGCCAGCAGTCCCGGGACAGGGGGGTACGAGCAGTACTTC	CASSPGTGGYEQYF
NA	TRBV13	TRBJ2-5	NA	TGTGCCAGCGGAGATAGGGGAGAAGAGACCCAATACTTC	CASGDRGEETQYF
few	TRBV13	TRBJ2-7	NA	TGTGCCAGCAGCTACAGGGACGGAGTCCACGAGCAGTACTTC	CASSYRDGVHEQYF
few	TRBV7-9	TRBJ1-1	NA	TGTGCCACCATGACGGAGAACACTGAAGCTTTCTTT	CATMTENTEAFF
NA	TRBV29-1	TRBJ2-5	NA	TGCAGCGTTGTGAGGGAGCAGACCCAGTACTTC	CSVVREQTQYF
NA	TRBV13	TRBJ2-7	NA	TGTGCCAGCAGCTCAACCCAGACAGAGGCCTACGAGCAGTACTTC	CASSSTQTEAYEQYF
NA	TRBV6-5	TRBJ1-2	NA	TGTGCCAGCACCCACGGGCTACTTTATGGCTACACCTTC	CASTHGLLYGYTF
once	TRBV30	TRBJ2-3	NA	TGTGCCTGGAGTGTAGGGGGGTTCACAGATACGCAGTATTTT	CAWSVGGFTDTQYF
NA	TRBV29-1	TRBJ2-5	NA	TGCAGCGCCTGGGCCCAAGAGACCCAGTACTTC	CSAWAQETQYF
NA	TRBV5-4	TRBJ2-5	NA	TGTGCCAGCAGCTTGAACGGAGGGGAGACCCAGTACTTC	CASSLNGGETQYF
NA	TRBV30	TRBJ1-2	NA	TGTGCCTGGCAAGGAGCTGTCCTTGGCTACACCTTC	CAWQGAVLGYTF
NA	TRBV11-2	TRBJ1-2	NA	TGTGCCAGCAGCCTAACATTGCATGGCTACACCTTC	CASSLTLHGYTF